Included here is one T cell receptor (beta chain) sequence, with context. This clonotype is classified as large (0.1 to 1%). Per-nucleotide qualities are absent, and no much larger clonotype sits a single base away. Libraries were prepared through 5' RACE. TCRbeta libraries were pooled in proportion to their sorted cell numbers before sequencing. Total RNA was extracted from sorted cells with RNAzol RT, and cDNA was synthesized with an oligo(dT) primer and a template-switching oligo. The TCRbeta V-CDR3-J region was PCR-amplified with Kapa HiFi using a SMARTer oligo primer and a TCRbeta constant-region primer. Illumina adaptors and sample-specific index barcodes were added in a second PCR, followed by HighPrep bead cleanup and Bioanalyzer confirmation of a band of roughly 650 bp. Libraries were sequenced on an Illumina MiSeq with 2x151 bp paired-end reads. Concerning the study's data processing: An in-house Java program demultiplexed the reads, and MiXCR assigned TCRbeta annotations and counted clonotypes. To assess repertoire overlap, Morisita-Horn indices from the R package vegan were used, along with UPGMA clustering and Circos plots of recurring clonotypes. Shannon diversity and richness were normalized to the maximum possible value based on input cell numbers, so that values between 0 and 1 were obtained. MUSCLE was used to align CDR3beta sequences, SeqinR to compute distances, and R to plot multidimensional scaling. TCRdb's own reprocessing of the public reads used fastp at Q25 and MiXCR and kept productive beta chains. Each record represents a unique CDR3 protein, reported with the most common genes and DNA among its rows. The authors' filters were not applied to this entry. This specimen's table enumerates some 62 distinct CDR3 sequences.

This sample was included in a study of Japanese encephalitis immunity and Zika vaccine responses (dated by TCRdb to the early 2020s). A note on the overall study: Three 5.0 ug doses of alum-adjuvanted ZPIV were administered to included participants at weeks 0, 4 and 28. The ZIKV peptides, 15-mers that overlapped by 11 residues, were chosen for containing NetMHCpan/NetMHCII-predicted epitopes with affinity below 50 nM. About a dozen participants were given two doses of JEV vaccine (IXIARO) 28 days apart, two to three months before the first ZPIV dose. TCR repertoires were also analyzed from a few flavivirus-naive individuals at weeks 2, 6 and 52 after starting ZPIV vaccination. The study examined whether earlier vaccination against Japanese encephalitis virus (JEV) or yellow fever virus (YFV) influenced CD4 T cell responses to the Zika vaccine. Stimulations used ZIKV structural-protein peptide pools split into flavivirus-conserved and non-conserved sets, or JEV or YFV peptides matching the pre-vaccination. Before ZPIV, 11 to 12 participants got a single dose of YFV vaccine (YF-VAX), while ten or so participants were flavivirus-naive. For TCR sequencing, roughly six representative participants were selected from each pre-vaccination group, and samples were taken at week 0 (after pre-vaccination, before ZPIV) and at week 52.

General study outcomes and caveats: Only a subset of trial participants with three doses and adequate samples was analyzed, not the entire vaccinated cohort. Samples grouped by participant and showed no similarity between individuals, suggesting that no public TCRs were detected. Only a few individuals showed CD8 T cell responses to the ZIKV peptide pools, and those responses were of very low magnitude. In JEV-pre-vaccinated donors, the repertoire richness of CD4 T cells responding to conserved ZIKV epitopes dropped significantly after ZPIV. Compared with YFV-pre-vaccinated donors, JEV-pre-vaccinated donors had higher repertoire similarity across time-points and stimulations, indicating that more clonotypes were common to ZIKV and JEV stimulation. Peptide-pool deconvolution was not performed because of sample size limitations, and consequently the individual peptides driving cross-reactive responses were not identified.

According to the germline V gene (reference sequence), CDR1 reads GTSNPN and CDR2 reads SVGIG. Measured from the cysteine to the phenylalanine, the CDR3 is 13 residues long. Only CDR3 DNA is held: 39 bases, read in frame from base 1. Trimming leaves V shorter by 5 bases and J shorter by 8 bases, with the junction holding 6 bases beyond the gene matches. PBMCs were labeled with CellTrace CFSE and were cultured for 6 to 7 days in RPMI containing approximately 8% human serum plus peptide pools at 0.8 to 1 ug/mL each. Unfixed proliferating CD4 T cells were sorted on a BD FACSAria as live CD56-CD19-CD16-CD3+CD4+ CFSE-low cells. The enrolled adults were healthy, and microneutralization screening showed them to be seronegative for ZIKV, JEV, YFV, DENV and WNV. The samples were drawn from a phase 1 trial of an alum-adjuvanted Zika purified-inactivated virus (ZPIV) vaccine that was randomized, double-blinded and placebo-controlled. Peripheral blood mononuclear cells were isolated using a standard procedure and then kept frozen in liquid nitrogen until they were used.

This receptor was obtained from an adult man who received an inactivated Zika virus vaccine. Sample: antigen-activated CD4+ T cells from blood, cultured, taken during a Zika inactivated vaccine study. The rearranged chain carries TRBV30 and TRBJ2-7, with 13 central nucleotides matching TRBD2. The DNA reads TGTGCCTGGGCCGCCGGGACTAGCGGGAAGCAGTACTTC. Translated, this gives CAWAAGTSGKQYF.